The 19 T cell receptor beta chains below come from one sample, sequenced in a study of CD8 T cells in ankylosing spondylitis. Each CDR3 protein is one row after TCRdb ran MiXCR on the 5' RACE reads. Of 350,000 or so distinct CDR3 sequences listed, roughly 14% were seen once; the top ten hold about 1%. The sequencing input was blood, either unsorted or a sorted T cell fraction (not recorded which). All receptors come from a male donor with ankylosing spondylitis or in good health (not recorded which).

This clonotype was counted between two and nine times. The rearrangement uses TRBV25-1 and TRBJ1-1; the D is unclear. The CDR3 consists of 13 residues. Per the germline V gene, CDR1 is MGHDK and CDR2 is SYGVNS. V lost 0 bases and J 3 bases, leaving 5 bases between the germline ends. The CDR3 nucleotides read TGTGCCAGCAGTGAATATGGGGACACTGAAGCTTTCTTT. Translation: CASSEYGDTEAFF. The whole variable domain, remainder taken from reference TRBV25-1 and TRBJ1-1, is EADIYQTPRYLVIGTGKKITLECSQTMGHDKMYWYQQDPGMELHLIHYSYGVNSTEKGDLSSESTVSRIRTEHFPLTLESARPSHTSQYLCASSEYGDTEAFFGQGTRLTVV.

The chain is built from TRBV20-1 and TRBJ1-2; D possibly corresponds to TRBD1 (5 bases). The germline gives CDR1 DFQATT, CDR2 SNEGSKA (reference sequence). V lost 6 bases, J lost 4 bases, and 15 bases lay in between. The CDR3 has 13 amino acids. The CDR3 spells CSATEGAGYGYTF. The CDR3 DNA is TGCAGTGCCACCGAAGGGGCTGGCTATGGCTACACCTTC.

This clonotype has more than one count but fewer than ten. The CDR3 is CASSSTGTKYGYTF. As DNA, the CDR3 is TGCGCCAGCAGCTCCACCGGGACAAAGTATGGCTACACCTTC. This chain connects TRBV5-1 to TRBJ1-2; the D gene is possibly TRBD1 (6 bases). The V gene's germline CDR1 is SGHRS and CDR2 YFSETQ. This CDR3 is 14 amino acids long. V lost 3 bases to trimming and J lost 5 bases, with 14 bases between them.

There are a few counts of this clonotype. The chain links TRBV4-2 to TRBJ2-5; TRBD2 aligns across 10 bases. The V gene end was trimmed by 0 bases and the J gene end by 5 bases; junction bases not matched to a gene: 6. The CDR3 contains 16 residues. The germline gives CDR1 LGHNA, CDR2 YNFKEQ. CDR3 amino acids: CASSQDPSGRGETQYF. The CDR3 DNA follows: TGTGCCAGCAGCCAAGACCCTAGCGGGAGAGGGGAGACCCAGTACTTC.

The rearrangement uses TRBV5-1 and TRBJ1-4; TRBD1 might be the D (6 bases). Between the trimmed V and J ends, which lost 3 bases and 4 bases, there was a span of 13 bases. The CDR3 is made up of 15 amino acids. CDR1 SGHRS and CDR2 YFSETQ come from the germline V gene. The CDR3 here is CASSSGQLHNEKLFF. CDR3 bases: TGCGCCAGCAGCTCCGGACAGCTTCATAATGAAAAACTGTTTTTT.

This sequence joins TRBV10-3 and TRBJ2-7, with TRBD2 as a possible D gene (5 bases). The germline CDR1 and CDR2 sequences are ENHRY and SYGVKD. This CDR3 spans 16 amino acids. Trimming stripped 0 bases from V and 0 bases from J, with 12 bases between. The CDR3 DNA follows: TGTGCCATCAGTGAGTCGGAGCGGTTGAGCTCCTACGAGCAGTACTTC. It yields the protein CAISESERLSSYEQYF.

This clonotype was seen a handful of times. The chain employs TRBV3-1 and TRBJ1-1; D gene unclear. Trimming took off 4 bases at V and 1 base at J, with 13 bases between the two ends. This CDR3 is 15 amino acids long. CDR1 and CDR2 from the germline V gene are LGHDT and YNNKEL (reference sequence). The CDR3 region has the DNA TGTGCCAGCAGCCCATATGCACGGGCGAACACTGAAGCTTTCTTT. It is translated as CASSPYARANTEAFF.

This clonotype was seen only a few times. In DNA form, the CDR3 reads TGTGCCAGCAGCCATCCTAGGGCGGGACTAGCGACTCCGAGCTCCTACAATGAGCAGTTCTTC. It yields the protein CASSHPRAGLATPSSYNEQFF. This chain links TRBV11-2 with TRBJ2-1; TRBD2 matches at 10 bases. The germline gives CDR1 SGHAT, CDR2 FQNNGV. V lost 5 bases to trimming and J lost 0 bases; unmatched junction nucleotides: 19. The CDR3 length is 21 residues. The complete variable domain, with remaining parts taken from reference TRBV11-2 and TRBJ2-1, reads EAGVAQSPRYKIIEKRQSVAFWCNPISGHATLYWYQQILGQGPKLLIQFQNNGVVDDSQLPKDRFSAERLKGVDSTLKIQPAKLEDSAVYLCASSHPRAGLATPSSYNEQFFGPGTRLTVL.

This clonotype was observed a handful of times. The chain has TRBV21-1 and TRBJ1-5; the table's D gene call, TRBD1, was not cross checked with the DNA. TRBV21-1 is noted as a pseudogene. The CDR3 consists of 16 residues. The CDR3 DNA reads as TGTGCCAGCAGCAGCGGGCGAGGACAGTTTAATCAGCCCCAGCATTTT. Protein: CASSSGRGQFNQPQHF.

This clonotype was found a few times. This chain links TRBV11-2 with TRBJ2-7, with TRBD2 identical over 10 bases. This CDR3 is 16 amino acids long. The germline V gene has CDR1 SGHAT and CDR2 FQNNGV. With V trimmed by 5 bases and J by 1 base, 8 bases remained unmatched. CDR3 sequence (DNA): TGTGCCAGCAGCATATACGGTAGCGGGAGGTCCTACGAGCAGTACTTC. Translation: CASSIYGSGRSYEQYF.

This chain connects TRBV7-2 to TRBJ2-7; TRBD1 is a possible D gene (5 bases). The germline V gene has CDR1 SGHTA and CDR2 FQGNSA. Trimming pared 0 bases from V and 5 bases from J, leaving 14 bases between. The CDR3 sequence is 15 residues long. CDR3 protein: CASSLAWGAIDEQYF. In DNA form, the CDR3 reads TGTGCCAGCAGCTTAGCGTGGGGCGCAATTGACGAGCAGTACTTC.

The sample holds a few counts of this clonotype. This chain uses TRBV20-1 with TRBJ2-1; 7 bases are shared with TRBD2. The CDR3 has 14 amino acids. Trimming took 5 bases from V and 6 from J; bases not matched to a gene: 10. Germline V gene lookup returns CDR1 DFQATT and CDR2 SNEGSKA (reference sequence). The CDR3 DNA follows: TGCAGTGCTTCCGGGATAGCGGGTACCAATGAGCAGTTCTTC. Its translation is CSASGIAGTNEQFF.

CDR3 region: CASSVQGRDTDTQYF. The CDR3 DNA reads as TGCGCCAGCAGTGTACAGGGACGTGACACAGATACGCAGTATTTT. This sequence joins TRBV5-1 and TRBJ2-3; TRBD1 might be the D (6 bases). The germline V and J ends were trimmed by 5 bases and 2 bases, with 15 bases remaining between them. Germline values: CDR1 SGHRS, CDR2 YFSETQ. This CDR3 has 15 amino acids.

This clonotype was found a few times. This chain links TRBV6-1 with TRBJ2-1; 9 nucleotides match TRBD1. The CDR3 runs to 17 residues. Germline V CDR1 and CDR2: MNHNS, SASEGT. V was pared by 5 bases and J by 5 bases, with 13 bases of the junction left unmatched. The CDR3, as DNA: TGTGCCAGCAGTAAAGGAACCGGGACAGGGAGTCACAATGAGCAGTTCTTC. Protein product: CASSKGTGTGSHNEQFF.

The table lists this clonotype with many counts. The chain is built from TRBV7-2 and TRBJ1-1; TRBD1 might be the D (6 bases). The CDR3 loop spans 14 amino acids. CDR1 is SGHTA and CDR2 is FQGNSA in the germline V gene. The V end was cut by 7 bases, the J end by 5 bases, with 17 bases between. CDR3 DNA sequence: TGTGCCAGCATGTCACAGGGTAGAGGAACTGAAGCTTTCTTT. This codes for CASMSQGRGTEAFF.

This clonotype was observed a few times. This chain joins TRBV29-1 and TRBJ2-1, with 7 bases matching TRBD2. The V gene's germline CDR1 is SQVTM and CDR2 ANQGSEA. The junction had 2 bases not matched to a gene; V was cut back by 4 bases and J by 2 bases. The CDR3 extends over 13 amino acids. The CDR3 protein is CSVAAGAYNEQFF. The CDR3, as DNA: TGCAGCGTTGCGGCGGGAGCCTACAATGAGCAGTTCTTC.

The chain recombines TRBV20-1 with TRBJ2-3, with D possibly being TRBD2 (6 bases). V was trimmed by 7 bases and J by 5 bases, leaving 10 bases between them. The length of the CDR3 is 11 residues. Germline V gene lookup returns CDR1 DFQATT and CDR2 SNEGSKA (reference sequence). The CDR3 sequence is CSVGRGDTQYF. CDR3 DNA sequence: TGCAGTGTCGGGAGAGGAGATACGCAGTATTTT.

This rearrangement joins TRBV19 to TRBJ1-2; D gene uncertain. The germline V and J ends were trimmed by 7 bases and 4 bases, with 13 bases remaining between them. CDR3 size: 13 residues. Germline V gene data show CDR1 as LNHDA and CDR2 as SQIVND (reference sequence). CDR3 amino acids: CASTSTRGYGYTF. In DNA, the CDR3 is TGTGCCAGTACATCGACCCGGGGCTATGGCTACACCTTC.

In this sample, this clonotype turned up a few times. This chain links TRBV25-1 with TRBJ1-3; no reliable D call. This CDR3 contains 17 residues. V was pared by 4 bases and J by 0 bases, with 16 bases between. Germline CDR1 is MGHDK and CDR2 is SYGVNS. The CDR3 region has the DNA TGTGCCAGCAGTGGGGCGGGTTTTTCTGCCTCTGGAAACACCATATATTTT. This encodes CASSGAGFSASGNTIYF.